The clone carrying this T cell receptor (beta chain) was seen only once. V dropped 3 bases and J dropped 3 bases, with 3 bases sitting between them. This CDR3 region has 12 residues. Germline V CDR1 and CDR2: SGDLS, YYNGEE. The data belong to a study of cytomegalovirus exposure and HLA in healthy donors. About the study: In terms of ancestry, the Caucasian-associated cluster contained roughly 81% of the 398 genotyped donors.

The study ran its PCR with 60 Vbeta and 13 Jbeta primers. Produced via immunoSEQ multiplex PCR; TCRdb's table is partial and in-frame only. In the table there are about 280,000 clones, 70% to 90% of which are singletons. The source material was PBMCs. The receptor's source is a woman under 30 in good health and CMV-seronegative. The gene calls are TRBV9 and TRBJ2-2; no reliable D call. CDR3 residues: CASSAYTGELFF. As DNA, the CDR3 is TGTGCCAGCAGCGCTTACACCGGGGAGCTGTTTTTT.